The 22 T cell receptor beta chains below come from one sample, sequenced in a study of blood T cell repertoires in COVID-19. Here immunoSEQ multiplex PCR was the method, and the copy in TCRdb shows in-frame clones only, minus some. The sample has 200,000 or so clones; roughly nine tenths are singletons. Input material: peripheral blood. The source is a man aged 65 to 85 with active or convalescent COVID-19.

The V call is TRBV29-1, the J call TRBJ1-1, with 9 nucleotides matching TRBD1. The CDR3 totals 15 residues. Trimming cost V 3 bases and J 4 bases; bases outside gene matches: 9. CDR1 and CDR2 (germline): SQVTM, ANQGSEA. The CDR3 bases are TGCAGCGTTGATACGACAGGGGGATTTAGCACTGAAGCTTTCTTT. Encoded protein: CSVDTTGGFSTEAFF. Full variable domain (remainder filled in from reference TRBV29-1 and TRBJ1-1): SAVISQKPSRDICQRGTSLTIQCQVDSQVTMMFWYRQQPGQSLTLIATANQGSEATYESGFVIDKFPISRPNLTFSTLTVSNMSPEDSSIYLCSVDTTGGFSTEAFFGQGTRLTVV.

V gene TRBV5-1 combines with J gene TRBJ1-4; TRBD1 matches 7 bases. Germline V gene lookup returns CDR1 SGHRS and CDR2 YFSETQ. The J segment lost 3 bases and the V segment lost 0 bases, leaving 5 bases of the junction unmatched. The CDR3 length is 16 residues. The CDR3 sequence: CASSLEGQRANEKLFF. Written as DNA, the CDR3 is TGCGCCAGCAGCTTGGAGGGACAGAGAGCTAATGAAAAACTGTTTTTT.

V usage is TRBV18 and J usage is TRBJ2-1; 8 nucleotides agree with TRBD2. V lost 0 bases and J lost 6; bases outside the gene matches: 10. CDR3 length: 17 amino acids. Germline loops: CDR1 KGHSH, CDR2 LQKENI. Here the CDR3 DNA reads TGTGCCAGCTCACCACCCGGGGGGGGACGGTTCGTCAATGAGCAGTTCTTC. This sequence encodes CASSPPGGGRFVNEQFF.

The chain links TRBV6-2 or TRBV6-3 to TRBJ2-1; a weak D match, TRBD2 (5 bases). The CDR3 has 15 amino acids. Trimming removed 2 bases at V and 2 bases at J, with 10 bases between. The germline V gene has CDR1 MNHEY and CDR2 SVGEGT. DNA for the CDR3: TGTGCCAGCAGTTACGGGAGTGGCACCTACAATGAGCAGTTCTTC. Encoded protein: CASSYGSGTYNEQFF.

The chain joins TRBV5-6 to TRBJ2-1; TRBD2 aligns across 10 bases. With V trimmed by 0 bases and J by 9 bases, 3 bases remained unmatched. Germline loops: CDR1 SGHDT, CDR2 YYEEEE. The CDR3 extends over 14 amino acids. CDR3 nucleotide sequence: TGTGCCAGCAGCTTGGCTAGCGGGGGTAGTGAGCAGTTCTTC. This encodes CASSLASGGSEQFF.

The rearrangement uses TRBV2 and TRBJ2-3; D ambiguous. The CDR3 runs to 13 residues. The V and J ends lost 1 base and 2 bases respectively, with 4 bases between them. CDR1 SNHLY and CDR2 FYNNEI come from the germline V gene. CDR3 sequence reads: CASSEGITDTQYF. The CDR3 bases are TGTGCCAGCAGTGAAGGTATCACAGATACGCAGTATTTT.

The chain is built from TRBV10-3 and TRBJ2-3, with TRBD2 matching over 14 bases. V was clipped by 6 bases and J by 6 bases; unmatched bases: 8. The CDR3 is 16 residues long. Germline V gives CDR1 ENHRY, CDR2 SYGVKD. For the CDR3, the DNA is TGTGCCATCAGAGCAAGACTAGCGGGAGGGCCTGATACGCAGTATTTT. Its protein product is CAIRARLAGGPDTQYF.

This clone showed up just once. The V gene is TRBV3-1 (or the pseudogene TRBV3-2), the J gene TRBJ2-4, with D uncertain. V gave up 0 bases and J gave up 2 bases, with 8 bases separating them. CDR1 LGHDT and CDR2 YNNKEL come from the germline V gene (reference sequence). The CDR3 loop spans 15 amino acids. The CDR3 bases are TGTGCCAGCAGCCAAGATCTCCTCCCCAAAAACATTCAGTACTTC. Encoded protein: CASSQDLLPKNIQYF.

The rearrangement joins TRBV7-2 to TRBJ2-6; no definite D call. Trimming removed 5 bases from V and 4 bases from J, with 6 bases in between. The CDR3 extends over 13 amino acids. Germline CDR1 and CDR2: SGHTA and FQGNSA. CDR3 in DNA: TGTGCCAGCAGCCCTTCGGGGGCCAACGTCCTGACTTTC. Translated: CASSPSGANVLTF.

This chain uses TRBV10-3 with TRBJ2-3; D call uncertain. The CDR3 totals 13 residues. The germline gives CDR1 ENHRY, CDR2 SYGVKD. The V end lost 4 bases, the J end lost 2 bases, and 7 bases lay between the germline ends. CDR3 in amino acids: CAISGAPTDTQYF. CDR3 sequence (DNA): TGTGCCATCAGTGGGGCCCCCACAGATACGCAGTATTTT.

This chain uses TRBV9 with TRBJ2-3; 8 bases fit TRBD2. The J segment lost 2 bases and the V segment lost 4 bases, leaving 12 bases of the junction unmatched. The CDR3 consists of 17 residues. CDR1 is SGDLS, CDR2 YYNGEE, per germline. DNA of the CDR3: TGTGCCAGCAGCCCACCGGGGCGCGGGGGGTACACAGATACGCAGTATTTT. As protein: CASSPPGRGGYTDTQYF.

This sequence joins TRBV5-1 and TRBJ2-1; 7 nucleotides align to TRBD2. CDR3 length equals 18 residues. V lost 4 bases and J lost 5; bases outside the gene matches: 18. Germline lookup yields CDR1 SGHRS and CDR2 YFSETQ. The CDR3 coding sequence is TGCGCCAGCAGCCTTGAAGTGCGGGGGACGGAACATAACAATGAGCAGTTCTTC. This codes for CASSLEVRGTEHNNEQFF.

CDR3 residues: CASSQKWGGQQFF. The CDR3 DNA is TGTGCCAGCAGCCAAAAATGGGGGGGCCAGCAGTTCTTC. V and J are TRBV3-1 (or the pseudogene TRBV3-2) and TRBJ2-1, with D perhaps TRBD2 (7 bases). The CDR3 covers 13 residues. Germline lookup yields CDR1 LGHDT and CDR2 YNNKEL (reference sequence). The V gene lost 2 bases and the J gene lost 11 bases, with 13 bases spanning the gap.

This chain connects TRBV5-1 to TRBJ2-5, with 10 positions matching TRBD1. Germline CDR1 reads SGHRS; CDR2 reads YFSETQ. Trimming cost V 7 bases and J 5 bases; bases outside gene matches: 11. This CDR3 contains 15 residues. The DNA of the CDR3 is TGCGCCAGCGGTACCGGGACAGGGGCTAAGGAGACCCAGTACTTC. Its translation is CASGTGTGAKETQYF.

CDR3 DNA: TGTGCCAGCTTGAACAATATTAACACCGGGGAGCTGTTTTTT. Its protein is CASLNNINTGELFF. The chain is built from TRBV18 and TRBJ2-2; D remains ambiguous. Germline CDR1 and CDR2: KGHSH and LQKENI. V lost 7 bases, J lost 2 bases, and 11 bases lay in between. CDR3 length: 14 residues.

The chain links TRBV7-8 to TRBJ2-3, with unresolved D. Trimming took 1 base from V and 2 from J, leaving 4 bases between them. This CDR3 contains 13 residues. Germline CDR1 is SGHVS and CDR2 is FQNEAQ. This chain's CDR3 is CASSLGDTDTQYF. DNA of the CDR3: TGTGCCAGCAGCTTAGGAGACACAGATACGCAGTATTTT.

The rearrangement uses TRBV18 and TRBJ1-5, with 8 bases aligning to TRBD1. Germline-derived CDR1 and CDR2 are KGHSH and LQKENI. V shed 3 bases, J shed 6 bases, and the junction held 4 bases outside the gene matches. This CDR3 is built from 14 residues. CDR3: CASSPGQVGQPQHF. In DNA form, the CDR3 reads TGTGCCAGCTCACCGGGACAGGTGGGTCAGCCCCAGCATTTT.

The CDR3 loop reads CASSALQGATEAFF. In nucleotides, the CDR3 is TGCGCCAGCAGCGCCTTACAGGGAGCCACTGAAGCTTTCTTT. The chain has TRBV5-1 and TRBJ1-1, with D tentatively TRBD1 (6 bases). Trimming shortened V by 4 bases and J by 4 bases, and 14 bases separated the two germline ends. The CDR3 consists of 14 residues. Germline-derived CDR1 and CDR2 are SGHRS and YFSETQ.

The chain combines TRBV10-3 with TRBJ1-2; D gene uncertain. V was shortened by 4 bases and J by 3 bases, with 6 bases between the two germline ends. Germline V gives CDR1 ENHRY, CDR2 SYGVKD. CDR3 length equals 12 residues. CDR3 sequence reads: CAISGSDYGYTF. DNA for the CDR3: TGTGCCATCAGTGGATCGGACTATGGCTACACCTTC.

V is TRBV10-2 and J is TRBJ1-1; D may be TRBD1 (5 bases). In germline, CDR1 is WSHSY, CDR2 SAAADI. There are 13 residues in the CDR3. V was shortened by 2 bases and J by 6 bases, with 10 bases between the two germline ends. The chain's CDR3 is CASSEAGTSEAFF. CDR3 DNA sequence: TGCGCCAGCAGTGAGGCAGGGACTTCTGAAGCTTTCTTT.

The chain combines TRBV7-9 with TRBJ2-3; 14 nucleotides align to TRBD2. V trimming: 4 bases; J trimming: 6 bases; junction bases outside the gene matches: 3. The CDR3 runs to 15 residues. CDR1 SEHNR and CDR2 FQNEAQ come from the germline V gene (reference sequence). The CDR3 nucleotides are TGTGCCAGCAGCTCGGGACTAGCGGGAGCGGATACGCAGTATTTT. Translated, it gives CASSSGLAGADTQYF.

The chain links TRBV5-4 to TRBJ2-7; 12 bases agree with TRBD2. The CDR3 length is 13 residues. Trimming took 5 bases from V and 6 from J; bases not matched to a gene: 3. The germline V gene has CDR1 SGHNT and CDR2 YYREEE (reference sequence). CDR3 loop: CASRLLAGGEQYF. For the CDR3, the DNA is TGTGCCAGCAGATTACTAGCGGGAGGCGAGCAGTACTTC.